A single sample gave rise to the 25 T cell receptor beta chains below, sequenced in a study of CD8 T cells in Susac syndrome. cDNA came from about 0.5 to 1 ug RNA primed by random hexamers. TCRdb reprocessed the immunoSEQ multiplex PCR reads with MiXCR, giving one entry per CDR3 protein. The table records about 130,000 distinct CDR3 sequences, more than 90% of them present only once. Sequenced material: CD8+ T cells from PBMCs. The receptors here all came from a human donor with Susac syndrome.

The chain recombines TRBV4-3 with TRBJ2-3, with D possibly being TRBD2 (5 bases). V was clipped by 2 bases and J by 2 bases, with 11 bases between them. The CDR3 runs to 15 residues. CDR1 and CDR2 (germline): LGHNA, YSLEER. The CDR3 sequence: CASSQSDSPTDTQYF. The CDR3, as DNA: TGCGCCAGCAGCCAATCGGACTCGCCCACAGATACGCAGTATTTT.

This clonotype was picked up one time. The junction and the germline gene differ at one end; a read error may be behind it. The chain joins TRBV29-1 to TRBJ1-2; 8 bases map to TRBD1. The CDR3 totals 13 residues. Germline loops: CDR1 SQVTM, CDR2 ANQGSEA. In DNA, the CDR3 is TGCAGCGTCGAAGGACAGGGATTGGATGGCTACACCTTC. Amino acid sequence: CSVEGQGLDGYTF.

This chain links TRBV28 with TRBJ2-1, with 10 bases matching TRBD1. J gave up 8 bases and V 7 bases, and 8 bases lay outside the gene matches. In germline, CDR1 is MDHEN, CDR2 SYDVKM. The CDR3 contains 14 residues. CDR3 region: CASTTGTGADEQFF. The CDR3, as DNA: TGTGCCAGCACCACCGGGACAGGGGCGGATGAGCAGTTCTTC.

CDR3 sequence reads: CASSQDLPGQGPYNEQFF. Here the CDR3 DNA reads TGTGCCAGCAGCCAAGATCTCCCGGGCCAGGGACCTTACAATGAGCAGTTCTTC. The rearrangement uses TRBV3-1 and TRBJ2-1; D is tentatively TRBD1 or TRBD2 (5 bases each). Germline loops: CDR1 LGHDT, CDR2 YNNKEL (reference sequence). The CDR3 loop spans 18 amino acids. Trimming pared 0 bases from V and 4 bases from J, leaving 19 bases between.

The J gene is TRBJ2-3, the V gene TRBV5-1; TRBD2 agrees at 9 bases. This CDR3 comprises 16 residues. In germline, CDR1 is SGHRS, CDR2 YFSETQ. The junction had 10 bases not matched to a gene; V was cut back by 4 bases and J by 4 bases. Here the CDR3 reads CASSLEAGGPADTQYF. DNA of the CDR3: TGCGCCAGCAGCCTGGAGGCGGGAGGGCCGGCAGATACGCAGTATTTT. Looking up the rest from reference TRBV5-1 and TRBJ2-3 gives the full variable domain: KAGVTQTPRYLIKTRGQQVTLSCSPISGHRSVSWYQQTPGQGLQFLFEYFSETQRNKGNFPGRFSGRQFSNSRSEMNVSTLELGDSALYLCASSLEAGGPADTQYFGPGTRLTVL.

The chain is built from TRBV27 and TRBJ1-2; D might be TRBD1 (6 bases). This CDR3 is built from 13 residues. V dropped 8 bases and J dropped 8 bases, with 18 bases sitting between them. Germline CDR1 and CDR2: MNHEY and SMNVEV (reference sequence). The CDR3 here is CASVFTPRGGYTF. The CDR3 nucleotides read TGTGCCAGCGTTTTCACCCCCAGGGGAGGCTACACCTTC.

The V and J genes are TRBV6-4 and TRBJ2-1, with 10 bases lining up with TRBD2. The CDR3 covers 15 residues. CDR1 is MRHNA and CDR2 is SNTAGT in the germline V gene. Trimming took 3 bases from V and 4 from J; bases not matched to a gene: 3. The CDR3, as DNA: TGTGCCAGCAGTGAGGGGACTAGCGAGTACAATGAGCAGTTCTTC. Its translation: CASSEGTSEYNEQFF.

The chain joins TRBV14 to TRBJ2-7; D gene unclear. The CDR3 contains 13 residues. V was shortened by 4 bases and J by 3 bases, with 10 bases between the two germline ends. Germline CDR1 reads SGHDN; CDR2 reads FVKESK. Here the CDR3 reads CASSPTLGYEQYF. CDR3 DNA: TGTGCCAGCAGCCCAACCCTCGGCTACGAGCAGTACTTC.

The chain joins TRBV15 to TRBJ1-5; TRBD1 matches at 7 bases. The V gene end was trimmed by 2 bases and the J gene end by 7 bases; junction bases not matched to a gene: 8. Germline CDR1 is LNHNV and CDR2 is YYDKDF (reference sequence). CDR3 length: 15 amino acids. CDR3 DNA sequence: TGTGCCACCAGCAGAACCCGACAGGGCGGACAGCCCCAGCATTTT. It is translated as CATSRTRQGGQPQHF.

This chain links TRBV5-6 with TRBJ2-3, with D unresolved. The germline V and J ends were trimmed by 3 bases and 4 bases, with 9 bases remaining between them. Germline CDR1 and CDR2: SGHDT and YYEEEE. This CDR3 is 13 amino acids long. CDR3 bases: TGTGCCAGCAGCTACGTGAATCCAGATACGCAGTATTTT. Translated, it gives CASSYVNPDTQYF.

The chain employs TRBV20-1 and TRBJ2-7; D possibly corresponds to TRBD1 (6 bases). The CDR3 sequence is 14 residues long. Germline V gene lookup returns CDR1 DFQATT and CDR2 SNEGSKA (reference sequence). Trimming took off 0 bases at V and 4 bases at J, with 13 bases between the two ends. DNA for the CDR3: TGCAGTGCTAGAGATCTTGATAGGGGGTACGAGCAGTACTTC. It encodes CSARDLDRGYEQYF.

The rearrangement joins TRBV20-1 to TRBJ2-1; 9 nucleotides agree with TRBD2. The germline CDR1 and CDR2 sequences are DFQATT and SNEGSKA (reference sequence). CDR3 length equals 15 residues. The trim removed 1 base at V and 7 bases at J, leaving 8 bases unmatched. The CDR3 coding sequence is TGCAGTGCTAGAGTACTAGCGGGCGAGATTAATGAGCAGTTCTTC. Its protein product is CSARVLAGEINEQFF.

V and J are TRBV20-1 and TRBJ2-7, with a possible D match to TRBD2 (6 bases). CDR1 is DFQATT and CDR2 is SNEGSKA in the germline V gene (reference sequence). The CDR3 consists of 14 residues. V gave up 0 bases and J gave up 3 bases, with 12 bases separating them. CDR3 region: CSARDQWRGYEQYF. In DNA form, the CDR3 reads TGCAGTGCTAGAGATCAGTGGCGGGGCTACGAGCAGTACTTC.

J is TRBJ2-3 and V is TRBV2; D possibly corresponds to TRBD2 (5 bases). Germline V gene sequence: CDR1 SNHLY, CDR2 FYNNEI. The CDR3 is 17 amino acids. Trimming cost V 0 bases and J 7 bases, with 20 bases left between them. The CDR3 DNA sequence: TGTGCCAGCAGTGAAGCTCCTCGCCGGGGTGGGTTCTATACGCAGTATTTT. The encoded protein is CASSEAPRRGGFYTQYF.

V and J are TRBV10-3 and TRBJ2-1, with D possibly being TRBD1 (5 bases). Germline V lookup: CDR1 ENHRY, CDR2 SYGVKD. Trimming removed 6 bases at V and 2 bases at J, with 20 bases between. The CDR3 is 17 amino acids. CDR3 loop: CAIRRDSETVPYNEQFF. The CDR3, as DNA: TGTGCCATCAGAAGGGATTCTGAGACAGTCCCCTACAATGAGCAGTTCTTC.

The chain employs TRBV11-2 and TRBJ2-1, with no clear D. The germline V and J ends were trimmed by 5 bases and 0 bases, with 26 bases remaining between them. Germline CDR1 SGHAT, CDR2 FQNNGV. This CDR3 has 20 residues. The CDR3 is CASSPQPSSTRLISYNEQFF. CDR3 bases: TGTGCCAGCAGCCCACAACCCTCCTCGACGCGCCTAATCTCCTACAATGAGCAGTTCTTC.

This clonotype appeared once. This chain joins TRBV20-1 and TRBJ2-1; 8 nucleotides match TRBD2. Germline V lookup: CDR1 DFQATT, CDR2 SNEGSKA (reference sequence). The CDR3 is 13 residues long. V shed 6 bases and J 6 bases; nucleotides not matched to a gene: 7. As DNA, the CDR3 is TGCAGTGCCGACCCGGGGGGGGGCAATGAGCAGTTCTTC. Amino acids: CSADPGGGNEQFF.

Here the CDR3 reads CASSHSGVTDTQYF. CDR3 sequence (DNA): TGTGCCAGCAGCCATTCAGGGGTGACAGATACGCAGTATTTT. The rearrangement uses TRBV14 and TRBJ2-3; D is perhaps TRBD1 (6 bases). Germline V lookup: CDR1 SGHDN, CDR2 FVKESK. Trimming cost V 3 bases and J 3 bases, with 10 bases left between them. The length of the CDR3 is 14 residues.

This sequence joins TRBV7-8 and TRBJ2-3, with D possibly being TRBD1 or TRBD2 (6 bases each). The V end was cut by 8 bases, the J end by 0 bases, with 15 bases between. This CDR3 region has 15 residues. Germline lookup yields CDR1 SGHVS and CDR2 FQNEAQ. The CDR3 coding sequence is TGTGCCAGCCTGCCAAGGGGGACTAGCACAGATACGCAGTATTTT. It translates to CASLPRGTSTDTQYF. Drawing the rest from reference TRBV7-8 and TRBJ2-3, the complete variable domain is GAGVSQSPRYKVAKRGQDVALRCDPISGHVSLFWYQQALGQGPEFLTYFQNEAQLDKSGLPSDRFFAERPEGSVSTLKIQRTQQEDSAVYLCASLPRGTSTDTQYFGPGTRLTVL.

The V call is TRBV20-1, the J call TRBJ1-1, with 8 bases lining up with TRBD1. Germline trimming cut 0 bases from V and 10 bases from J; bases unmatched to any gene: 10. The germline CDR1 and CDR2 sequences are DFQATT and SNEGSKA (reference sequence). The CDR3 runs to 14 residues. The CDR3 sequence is CSAREPGQGIIAFF. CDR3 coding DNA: TGCAGTGCTAGAGAACCCGGACAGGGTATTATAGCTTTCTTT.

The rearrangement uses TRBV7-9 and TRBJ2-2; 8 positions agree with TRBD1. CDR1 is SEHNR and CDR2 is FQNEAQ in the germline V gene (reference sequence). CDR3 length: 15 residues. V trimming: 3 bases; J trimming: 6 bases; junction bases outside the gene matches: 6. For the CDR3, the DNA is TGTGCCAGCAGCTTCCCAGGGGGCGCGGCCGGGGAGCTGTTTTTT. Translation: CASSFPGGAAGELFF.

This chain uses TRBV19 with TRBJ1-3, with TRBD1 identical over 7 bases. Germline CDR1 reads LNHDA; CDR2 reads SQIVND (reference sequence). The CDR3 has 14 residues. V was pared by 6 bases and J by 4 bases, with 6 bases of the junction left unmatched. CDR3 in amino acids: CASSPQGYGNTIYF. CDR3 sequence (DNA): TGTGCCAGTAGCCCACAGGGGTACGGAAACACCATATATTTT.

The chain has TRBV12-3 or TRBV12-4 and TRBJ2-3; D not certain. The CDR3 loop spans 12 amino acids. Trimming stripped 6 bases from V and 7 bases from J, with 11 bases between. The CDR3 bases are TGTGCCAGCAGCTACGACCGTAATACGCAGTATTTT. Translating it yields CASSYDRNTQYF.

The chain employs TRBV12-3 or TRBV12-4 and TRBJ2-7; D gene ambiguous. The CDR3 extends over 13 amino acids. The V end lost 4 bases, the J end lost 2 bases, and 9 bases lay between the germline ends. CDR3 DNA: TGTGCCAGCAGTTGGTCCCCCGCCTACGAGCAGTACTTC. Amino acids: CASSWSPAYEQYF.

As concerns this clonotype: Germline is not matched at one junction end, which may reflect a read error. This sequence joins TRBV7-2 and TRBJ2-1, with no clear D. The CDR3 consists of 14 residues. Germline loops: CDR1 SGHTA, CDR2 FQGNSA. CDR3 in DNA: TGTGCCAGCAGCTTGGCTGGCTCCGACAATGAGCAGTTCTTC. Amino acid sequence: CASSLAGSDNEQFF.